The present T cell receptor beta chain was sequenced within a study of beta chain features in type 1 diabetes. The V and J ends lost 2 bases and 5 bases respectively, with 9 bases between them. There are 14 residues in the CDR3. Germline CDR1 reads MGHDK; CDR2 reads SYGVNS. Expressed TCRB transcripts were sequenced after all isolated RNA was converted to cDNA. Profiled with immunoSEQ multiplex PCR; TCRdb holds only in-frame clones, not every one. The data hold approximately 470,000 clones, with around 28% observed a single time. Sorted CD4+ subsets: naive, central memory, regulatory, stem cell-like memory (CD45RO/CCR7/CD25/CD127/CD95/CD27 panel).

This chain uses TRBV25-1 with TRBJ1-4, with D unresolved. The sequenced material came from naive CD4+ T cells from blood. This TCR was sampled from a man between 18 and 29 years old in good health. The CDR3 region is CASSELGRNEKLFF. DNA of the CDR3: TGTGCCAGCAGTGAACTGGGAAGGAATGAAAAACTGTTTTTT.